The entry below describes one T cell receptor (beta chain). What it binds is unknown. The sample carries other DNA sequences with the same CDR3. This sample was taken from a study of shared clonotypes between healthy human individuals. General study points: For sorted subsets, rarefaction showed incomplete sequencing despite large depth.

The CDR3 covers 13 residues. V dropped 1 base and J dropped 0 bases, with 3 bases sitting between them. The germline gives CDR1 SGHDN, CDR2 FVKESK. Libraries were prepared by immunoSEQ multiplex PCR; TCRdb keeps only in-frame clonotypes and omits some of them. The table shows more than 1.2 million clones, with 97% to 99% occurring only once. Sequencing used naive CD4+ T cells sorted from blood. Subset defined: CD45RA+ positively selected. The rearrangement links TRBV14 to TRBJ1-1; D gene unclear. The sequence was obtained from a man aged 25 to 40 in good health. CDR3 residues: CASSQAVNTEAFF. Here the CDR3 DNA reads TGTGCCAGCAGCCAAGCCGTGAACACTGAAGCTTTCTTT. Drawing the rest from reference TRBV14 and TRBJ1-1, the complete variable domain is EAGVTQFPSHSVIEKGQTVTLRCDPISGHDNLYWYRRVMGKEIKFLLHFVKESKQDESGMPNNRFLAERTGGTYSTLKVQPAELEDSGVYFCASSQAVNTEAFFGQGTRLTVV.